These 29 T cell receptor beta chains share one sample of origin, sequenced in a study of molecular identifiers for immune sequencing clone quantification. TCRdb reanalysed the PCR reads using MiXCR and keeps one entry per CDR3 protein. The sample has 300,000 to 400,000 distinct CDR3 sequences, about a fifth seen once. The source material was naive CD8+ T cells from blood, with Jurkat cell RNA spiked in. Stated subset: FACS-sorted CD8+CD4-CCR7+CD45RA+ naive T cells. These receptors were obtained from a human donor in good health. Some libraries in this study had Jurkat cell RNA spiked in.

This clonotype has just a few counts. The CDR3 loop is CSAREVDSYEQYF. In DNA, the CDR3 is TGCAGTGCTAGAGAGGTTGACTCCTACGAGCAGTACTTC. The V call is TRBV20-1, the J call TRBJ2-7; no reliable D call. Germline-derived CDR1 and CDR2 are DFQATT and SNEGSKA (reference sequence). Trimming took off 0 bases at V and 0 bases at J, with 6 bases between the two ends. The length of the CDR3 is 13 residues.

There are many counts of this clonotype. The chain carries TRBV11-2 and TRBJ2-1, with D possibly matching TRBD1 (6 bases). This CDR3 comprises 15 residues. Trimming shortened V by 5 bases and J by 6 bases, and 17 bases separated the two germline ends. The germline V gene encodes CDR1 SGHAT and CDR2 FQNNGV. The CDR3 DNA is TGTGCCAGCAGCACCACCGGGACACCCCGCAATGAGCAGTTCTTC. Protein: CASSTTGTPRNEQFF. Using reference TRBV11-2 and TRBJ2-1 for the parts outside the CDR3, the full variable domain is EAGVAQSPRYKIIEKRQSVAFWCNPISGHATLYWYQQILGQGPKLLIQFQNNGVVDDSQLPKDRFSAERLKGVDSTLKIQPAKLEDSAVYLCASSTTGTPRNEQFFGPGTRLTVL.

Many counts were recorded for this clonotype. The chain links TRBV9 to TRBJ1-3, with a weak D call TRBD1 (5 bases). The CDR3 is 16 residues long. The V gene's germline CDR1 is SGDLS and CDR2 YYNGEE. V lost 7 bases and J lost 0, with 17 bases in between. The CDR3 here is CASDDGAGFSGNTIYF. For the CDR3, the DNA is TGTGCCAGCGATGACGGGGCGGGGTTCTCTGGAAACACCATATATTTT.

Concerning this clonotype itself: A much more abundant neighbour one base away suggests this may be a read error. The chain has TRBV7-2 and TRBJ2-3; 8 bases match TRBD1. Germline values: CDR1 SGHTA, CDR2 FQGNSA. This CDR3 comprises 17 residues. The trim removed 1 base at V and 6 bases at J, leaving 12 bases unmatched. The CDR3 loop reads CASSLEAGGAVSDTQYF. The CDR3 DNA reads TGTGCCAGCAGCTTAGAGGCAGGGGGCGCCGTATCGGATACGCAGTATTTT.

The chain has TRBV6-2 or TRBV6-3 and TRBJ1-1; 7 bases are shared with TRBD1. V was pared by 1 base and J by 4 bases, with 3 bases of the junction left unmatched. Per germline, CDR1 MNHEY and CDR2 SVGEGT. CDR3 length: 14 amino acids. Here the CDR3 DNA reads TGTGCCAGCAGTTACTGGGCAGGGGGCACTGAAGCTTTCTTT. This encodes CASSYWAGGTEAFF.

This clonotype showed up just a few times. V gene TRBV20-1 combines with J gene TRBJ2-5; possibly TRBD2 for D (6 bases). The germline CDR1 and CDR2 sequences are DFQATT and SNEGSKA (reference sequence). The germline V and J ends were trimmed by 2 bases and 5 bases, with 15 bases remaining between them. The CDR3 is 14 residues long. The CDR3 DNA reads TGCAGTGCTAGACCCGTGGGAGGCGGGGAGACCCAGTACTTC. Its translation is CSARPVGGGETQYF.

This clonotype was detected a few times. The rearrangement links TRBV29-1 to TRBJ2-5, with D tentatively TRBD2 (5 bases). This CDR3 has 16 amino acids. Germline values: CDR1 SQVTM, CDR2 ANQGSEA. The ends were cut back, 1 base at V and 4 bases at J, with 19 bases in the middle. CDR3 in DNA: TGCAGCGTTGAAGGTTTTAAACTAGGATCACGAGAGACCCAGTACTTC. Residues: CSVEGFKLGSRETQYF. The full variable domain, completed using reference TRBV29-1 and TRBJ2-5, is SAVISQKPSRDICQRGTSLTIQCQVDSQVTMMFWYRQQPGQSLTLIATANQGSEATYESGFVIDKFPISRPNLTFSTLTVSNMSPEDSSIYLCSVEGFKLGSRETQYFGPGTRLLVL.

The V gene is TRBV13, the J gene TRBJ2-3; 9 bases are a match to TRBD2. Looked up from germline, CDR1 is PRHDT and CDR2 is FYEKMQ (reference sequence). The V segment lost 5 bases and the J segment 0 bases; nucleotides outside the gene matches: 6. The CDR3 runs 16 residues. This CDR3 is CASSARLAASTDTQYF. The CDR3, as DNA: TGTGCCAGCAGCGCCAGACTAGCGGCTAGCACAGATACGCAGTATTTT.

The chain joins TRBV5-1 to TRBJ2-1; TRBD2 matches at 7 bases. The CDR3 is 17 residues long. Looked up from germline, CDR1 is SGHRS and CDR2 is YFSETQ. J lost 2 bases, V lost 4 bases, and 12 bases had no gene match. The CDR3, as DNA: TGCGCCAGCAGCGCCAACGCAGGTGCGGGGGCCTACAATGAGCAGTTCTTC. Amino acids: CASSANAGAGAYNEQFF.

This clonotype was observed a handful of times. As DNA, the CDR3 is TGCAGTGCCAGGACTGAAAACGAGCAGTACTTC. The encoded protein is CSARTENEQYF. The genes are TRBV20-1 and TRBJ2-7; D perhaps matches TRBD2 (5 bases). The germline V gene encodes CDR1 DFQATT and CDR2 SNEGSKA (reference sequence). This CDR3 spans 11 amino acids. V was cut by 6 bases and J by 5 bases, with 11 bases left in between.

This clonotype was observed at least ten times. This chain joins TRBV7-2 and TRBJ1-3; no reliable D call. Looked up from germline, CDR1 is SGHTA and CDR2 is FQGNSA. V was clipped by 1 base and J by 0 bases, with 13 bases between them. This CDR3 comprises 17 residues. The CDR3 DNA reads as TGTGCCAGCAGCTTAGAACTCCTGGGGTTCTCTGGAAACACCATATATTTT. As protein: CASSLELLGFSGNTIYF.

In its sample, this clonotype was seen a few times. The chain carries TRBV3-1 and TRBJ2-7; 7 bases are shared with TRBD1. J was trimmed by 7 bases and V by 0 bases; bases with no gene match: 6. The CDR3 contains 14 residues. Germline loops: CDR1 LGHDT, CDR2 YNNKEL (reference sequence). The CDR3 loop reads CASSQDPGGREQYF. CDR3 DNA: TGTGCCAGCAGCCAAGATCCAGGGGGACGGGAGCAGTACTTC.

Details on this clonotype: This may come from a read error, since a much larger clone is one base off. This rearrangement joins TRBV13 to TRBJ1-2, with D tentatively TRBD1 (6 bases). The germline CDR1 and CDR2 sequences are PRHDT and FYEKMQ (reference sequence). The CDR3 contains 13 residues. The CDR3 nucleotides read TGTGCCAGCAGCCCCCCGGGGGCGCTTGGCTACGCCTTC. Protein sequence: CASSPPGALGYAF.

This clonotype was detected many times. The J gene is TRBJ2-3, the V gene TRBV6-1; possible D gene TRBD2, 6 bases. Trimming pared 8 bases from V and 0 bases from J, leaving 12 bases between. The CDR3 is made up of 14 amino acids. Germline CDR1 MNHNS, CDR2 SASEGT. Here the CDR3 DNA reads TGTGCCAGCTGGTTTAGCGGAAGCACAGATACGCAGTATTTT. Protein sequence: CASWFSGSTDTQYF.

This clonotype came up a few times. The chain is built from TRBV28 and TRBJ1-2; TRBD1 aligns across 7 bases. Germline CDR1 reads MDHEN; CDR2 reads SYDVKM. The ends lost 4 bases at V and 4 bases at J; junction bases unmatched: 12. This CDR3 has 16 amino acids. CDR3 coding DNA: TGTGCCAGCAGTTCCCGAGTACAGGGGATGAGCTATGGCTACACCTTC. Its translation is CASSSRVQGMSYGYTF.

Concerning this clonotype itself: This may be a read error: a much more frequent sequence differs by one nucleotide. The genes are TRBV27 and TRBJ2-2; D is possibly TRBD2 (5 bases). Germline CDR1 MNHEY, CDR2 SMNVEV (reference sequence). This CDR3 is built from 14 residues. CDR3 DNA sequence: TGTGCCAGCAGTTTACAACCGAACACCGGGGAGCTGGTTTTT. The encoded protein is CASSLQPNTGELVF.

This clonotype occurred many times. CDR3 nucleotides: TGCAGTGCTAGTACAGGGCGCTTAAGCGCTGAAGCTTTCTTT. Protein: CSASTGRLSAEAFF. The J gene is TRBJ1-1, the V gene TRBV20-1, with D perhaps TRBD1 (6 bases). With 3 bases removed from V and 6 bases from J, the gap between germline ends came to 17 bases. The CDR3 has 14 residues. Germline V gene lookup returns CDR1 DFQATT and CDR2 SNEGSKA (reference sequence).

The table lists this clonotype with many counts. This sequence joins TRBV27 and TRBJ2-3; the match to TRBD2 covers 10 bases. The CDR3 sequence is 16 residues long. V lost 5 bases to trimming and J lost 7 bases; unmatched junction nucleotides: 12. Germline CDR1 and CDR2: MNHEY and SMNVEV (reference sequence). The CDR3 bases are TGTGCCAGCAGTCCTGGTGGAGCGGGAGGGCCTTATACGCAGTATTTT. Amino acid sequence: CASSPGGAGGPYTQYF.

This clonotype appeared many times. The chain links TRBV12-3 or TRBV12-4 to TRBJ2-2; D uncertain. This CDR3 region has 13 residues. The V gene lost 6 bases and the J gene lost 5 bases, with 10 bases spanning the gap. The CDR3 here is CASRGAGTGELFF. CDR3 in DNA: TGTGCCAGCAGGGGCGCCGGGACCGGGGAGCTGTTTTTT.

This clonotype was observed at least ten times. This chain connects TRBV9 to TRBJ1-3; no definite D call. CDR1 is SGDLS, CDR2 YYNGEE, per germline. The CDR3 spans 12 residues. The V and J ends lost 5 bases and 1 base respectively, with 4 bases between them. DNA of the CDR3: TGTGCCAGCAGGGGGTCTGGAAACACCATATATTTT. Protein product: CASRGSGNTIYF.

This clonotype was found many times. V is TRBV5-8 and J is TRBJ2-6; 7 bases are shared with TRBD1. In germline, CDR1 is SGHTS, CDR2 YDEGEE. V shed 3 bases and J 4 bases; nucleotides not matched to a gene: 4. The CDR3 consists of 15 residues. For the CDR3, the DNA is TGTGCCAGCAGCTGGACAGGCATAGGGGCCAACGTCCTGACTTTC. Translated: CASSWTGIGANVLTF.

As concerns this clonotype: In this CDR3 the conserved last residue, phenylalanine or tryptophan, is missing, so a read error is likely. This rearrangement joins TRBV6-2 or TRBV6-3 to TRBJ2-7; D unclear. The CDR3 runs to 13 residues. The germline V gene has CDR1 MNHEY and CDR2 SVGEGT. The V and J ends lost 3 bases and 2 bases respectively, with 8 bases between them. Written as DNA, the CDR3 is TGTGCCAGCAGTTATTCAGGACCCTACGAGCAGTACCTC. Translation gives CASSYSGPYEQYL.

This clonotype was observed at least ten times. J is TRBJ2-7 and V is TRBV11-2; tentatively, D is TRBD1 (6 bases). CDR1 is SGHAT, CDR2 FQNNGV, per germline. The CDR3 covers 15 residues. V lost 3 bases, J lost 1 base, and 13 bases lay in between. The CDR3 coding sequence is TGTGCCAGCAGCTTTTACCAAGGGGGTTCCTACGAGCAGTACTTC. It yields the protein CASSFYQGGSYEQYF.

There are a few counts of this clonotype. CDR3 residues: CASKISGIAAETQYF. The CDR3, as DNA: TGTGCCAGCAAGATTAGCGGGATCGCGGCGGAGACCCAGTACTTC. The chain couples TRBV19 to TRBJ2-5; TRBD2 agrees at 8 bases. CDR1 and CDR2 (germline): LNHDA, SQIVND (reference sequence). V lost 9 bases to trimming and J lost 5 bases; unmatched junction nucleotides: 14. This CDR3 spans 15 amino acids.

This clonotype has at least ten counts. The rearrangement uses TRBV6-5 and TRBJ2-2; 7 positions agree with TRBD2. The CDR3 is 15 amino acids. With 6 bases clipped from V and 0 bases from J, the junction kept 4 bases outside the gene matches. Germline V gives CDR1 MNHEY, CDR2 SVGAGI. CDR3 region: CASRDGTTNTGELFF. The CDR3 DNA reads as TGTGCCAGCAGGGACGGGACTACGAACACCGGGGAGCTGTTTTTT.

On this clonotype itself: This may come from a read error, since a much larger clone is one base off. The CDR3 coding sequence is TGTGCCAGCAGCGTAGATTGGCGGAACGCTGAAGCTTTCTTT. The encoded protein is CASSVDWRNAEAFF. This rearrangement joins TRBV9 to TRBJ1-1; D remains unclear. The CDR3 length is 14 residues. From germline, CDR1 is SGDLS and CDR2 YYNGEE.

As concerns this clonotype: At one end, the junction sequence differs from germline, possibly due to a read error. This chain uses TRBV5-4 with TRBJ2-7; D uncertain. CDR1 is SGHNT, CDR2 YYREEE, per germline (reference sequence). This CDR3 spans 12 amino acids. The CDR3 nucleotides read TGTGCCAGCAGCTTGGGGTCCTACGAGCGGTACTTC. This encodes CASSLGSYERYF. Full variable domain (outside the CDR3, taken from reference TRBV5-4 and TRBJ2-7): ETGVTQSPTHLIKTRGQQVTLRCSSQSGHNTVSWYQQALGQGPQFIFQYYREEENGRGNFPPRFSGLQFPNYSSELNVNALELDDSALYLCASSLGSYERYFGPGTRLTVT.

This clonotype has more than one count but fewer than ten. J is TRBJ2-2 and V is TRBV2; 8 positions match TRBD1. The germline V gene has CDR1 SNHLY and CDR2 FYNNEI. CDR3 length equals 16 residues. V lost 3 bases and J lost 3; bases outside the gene matches: 6. The CDR3: CASSESGQGHTGELFF. CDR3 bases: TGTGCCAGCAGTGAGTCCGGACAGGGCCACACCGGGGAGCTGTTTTTT.

The chain links TRBV19 to TRBJ2-5, with 8 bases fitting TRBD1. Germline values: CDR1 LNHDA, CDR2 SQIVND (reference sequence). The CDR3 has 15 residues. After removal of 4 bases from V and 2 bases from J, the junction contained 6 bases not matched to a gene. DNA for the CDR3: TGTGCCAGTAGTAGCAGGGGGCCCGGTCAAGAGACCCAGTACTTC. It encodes CASSSRGPGQETQYF.